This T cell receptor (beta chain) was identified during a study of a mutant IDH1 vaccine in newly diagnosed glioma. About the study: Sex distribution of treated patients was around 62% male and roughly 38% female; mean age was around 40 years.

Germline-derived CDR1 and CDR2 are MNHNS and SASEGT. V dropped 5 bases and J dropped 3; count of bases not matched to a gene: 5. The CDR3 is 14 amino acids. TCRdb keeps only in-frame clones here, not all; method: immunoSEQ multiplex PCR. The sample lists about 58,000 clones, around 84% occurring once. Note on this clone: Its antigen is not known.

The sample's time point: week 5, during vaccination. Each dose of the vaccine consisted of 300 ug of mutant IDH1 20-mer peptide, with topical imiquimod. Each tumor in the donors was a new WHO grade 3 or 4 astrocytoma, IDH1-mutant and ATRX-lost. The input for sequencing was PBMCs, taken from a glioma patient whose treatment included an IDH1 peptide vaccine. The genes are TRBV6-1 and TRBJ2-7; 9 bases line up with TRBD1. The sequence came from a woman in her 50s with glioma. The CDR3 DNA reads TGTGCCAGCAGTCGGACAGGGGTGAACTACGAGCAGTACTTC. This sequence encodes CASSRTGVNYEQYF.